What follows describes a single T cell receptor beta chain. This entry belongs to a study of T cell changes during pregnancy in multiple sclerosis. Method: immunoSEQ multiplex PCR; TCRdb's copy keeps in-frame clones and lacks some. There are under 150,000 clones in the sample; about 96% occur only once, and less than 0.55% lies in the top ten. Per germline, CDR1 SGHNT and CDR2 YYREEE (reference sequence). The germline V and J ends were trimmed by 0 bases and 3 bases, with 9 bases remaining between them. The CDR3 runs 14 residues. The specimen was peripheral blood, collected after pregnancy. V and J are TRBV5-4 and TRBJ2-5, with D maybe TRBD2 (5 bases). The clonotype was recovered from a female donor with multiple sclerosis, enrolled in a pregnancy study. CDR3 nucleotides: TGTGCCAGCAGCTTGGTGAGCGGCAAAGAGACCCAGTACTTC. It is translated as CASSLVSGKETQYF. Filled out from reference TRBV5-4 and TRBJ2-5, the complete variable domain reads ETGVTQSPTHLIKTRGQQVTLRCSSQSGHNTVSWYQQALGQGPQFIFQYYREEENGRGNFPPRFSGLQFPNYSSELNVNALELDDSALYLCASSLVSGKETQYFGPGTRLLVL.